One sample yielded the 25 T cell receptor beta chains listed below, sequenced in a study of cytomegalovirus exposure and HLA in healthy donors. In the PCR, 60 Vbeta and 13 Jbeta primers were used. TCRdb's copy holds only in-frame clones and misses some; the assay was immunoSEQ multiplex PCR. The sample has more than 150,000 clones, around three quarters seen once; the top ten hold approximately 1.5%. The sequencing sample was made of PBMCs. The origin of the receptors is a man aged 35-49 years in good health and CMV-seronegative.

V is TRBV7-9 and J is TRBJ2-3, with TRBD2 matching 11 bases. This CDR3 comprises 17 residues. Germline V gene data show CDR1 as SEHNR and CDR2 as FQNEAQ (reference sequence). Germline trimming cut 5 bases from V and 2 bases from J; bases unmatched to any gene: 9. In DNA, the CDR3 is TGTGCCAGCAGCGATAGCGGGGGGGCGACGGACACAGATACGCAGTATTTT. Its protein product is CASSDSGGATDTDTQYF.

The J gene is TRBJ2-7, the V gene TRBV4-2; 8 bases agree with TRBD1. Germline V gene sequence: CDR1 LGHNA, CDR2 YNFKEQ. Trimming cost V 0 bases and J 2 bases; bases outside gene matches: 3. The CDR3 covers 15 residues. The CDR3 here is CASSQETGDPYEQYF. The CDR3 nucleotides are TGTGCCAGCAGCCAAGAGACAGGGGATCCCTACGAGCAGTACTTC.

This clone appeared a single time. This CDR3 reads CASSSGTSGRDLETQYF. The CDR3 nucleotides read TGCGCCAGCAGCTCGGGGACTAGCGGGAGGGATCTGGAGACCCAGTACTTC. The genes are TRBV5-1 and TRBJ2-5, with TRBD2 matching over 16 bases. The CDR3 is 17 amino acids. Germline values: CDR1 SGHRS, CDR2 YFSETQ. V was pared by 3 bases and J by 5 bases, with 7 bases of the junction left unmatched. Full variable domain (rest looked up from reference TRBV5-1 and TRBJ2-5): KAGVTQTPRYLIKTRGQQVTLSCSPISGHRSVSWYQQTPGQGLQFLFEYFSETQRNKGNFPGRFSGRQFSNSRSEMNVSTLELGDSALYLCASSSGTSGRDLETQYFGPGTRLLVL.

The CDR3 is CASSQLTLLAGGTGELFF. DNA for the CDR3: TGCGCCAGCAGCCAACTCACCCTTCTAGCGGGAGGCACCGGGGAGCTGTTTTTT. This chain connects TRBV4-1 to TRBJ2-2, with TRBD2 matching 11 bases. Per the germline V gene, CDR1 is MGHRA and CDR2 is YSYEKL. The ends lost 2 bases at V and 4 bases at J; junction bases unmatched: 9. CDR3 length: 18 residues.

The V call is TRBV12-5, the J call TRBJ2-7; 8 nucleotides align to TRBD1. Trimming removed 2 bases from V and 0 bases from J; junction bases left unmatched: 9. The CDR3 is made up of 17 amino acids. Germline V gene sequence: CDR1 LGHNT, CDR2 FRNRAP. The CDR3 sequence: CASGLIVPGQDSYEQYF. The CDR3 DNA is TGTGCTAGTGGTTTGATCGTACCGGGACAGGACTCCTACGAGCAGTACTTC.

On this clone: An end of the junction differs from the germline gene, which may be a read error. The chain joins TRBV11-2 to TRBJ2-6; the D gene is possibly TRBD1 (5 bases). This CDR3 contains 14 residues. From germline, CDR1 is SGHAT and CDR2 FQNNGV. CDR3 in DNA: TGTGCCAGCAGCCCCTCGATTGGGGCCAACGGCCTGACTTTC. This sequence encodes CASSPSIGANGLTF.

The chain employs TRBV9 and TRBJ2-2, with D maybe TRBD1 (5 bases). The germline CDR1 and CDR2 sequences are SGDLS and YYNGEE. The V end was cut by 3 bases, the J end by 3 bases, with 9 bases between. The CDR3 extends over 14 amino acids. CDR3 in DNA: TGTGCCAGCAGCGCGGACATTTACACCGGGGAGCTGTTTTTT. Translation: CASSADIYTGELFF.

The rearrangement links TRBV5-1 to TRBJ2-3; possibly TRBD2 for D (6 bases). The V end lost 5 bases, the J end lost 6 bases, and 19 bases lay between the germline ends. CDR3 length: 15 amino acids. Germline V lookup: CDR1 SGHRS, CDR2 YFSETQ. Here the CDR3 DNA reads TGCGCCAGCAGGGCCGGGAGTGGTTTGGGGGATACGCAGTATTTT. Amino acids: CASRAGSGLGDTQYF.

The genes are TRBV11-2 and TRBJ2-6; D call uncertain. The CDR3 loop spans 15 amino acids. V was cut by 6 bases and J by 0 bases, with 9 bases left in between. Germline V gene data show CDR1 as SGHAT and CDR2 as FQNNGV. The CDR3 DNA follows: TGTGCCAGCAGGGTGGTCTACTCTGGGGCCAACGTCCTGACTTTC. Translated: CASRVVYSGANVLTF.

CDR3 nucleotide sequence: TGTGCCATCAGTGAGTCCGCAGGGAAAAACATTCAGTACTTC. It is translated as CAISESAGKNIQYF. This sequence joins TRBV10-3 and TRBJ2-4; a weak D match, TRBD1 (5 bases). Germline CDR1 reads ENHRY; CDR2 reads SYGVKD. V gave up 0 bases and J gave up 4 bases, with 7 bases separating them. The length of the CDR3 is 14 residues.

The chain recombines TRBV9 with TRBJ2-1, with TRBD2 identical over 7 bases. The length of the CDR3 is 16 residues. Germline CDR1 reads SGDLS; CDR2 reads YYNGEE. The junction had 6 bases not matched to a gene; V was cut back by 3 bases and J by 0 bases. CDR3 amino acids: CASSEASGSSYNEQFF. The DNA for the CDR3 is TGTGCCAGCAGCGAGGCTAGCGGAAGCTCCTACAATGAGCAGTTCTTC.

This clone occurred a few times. CDR3 amino acids: CASSPGVATSRKLFF. The CDR3 nucleotides read TGTGCCAGCAGCCCGGGGGTGGCGACCTCAAGGAAACTGTTTTTT. V usage is TRBV7-9 and J usage is TRBJ1-4; perhaps TRBD1 as D (5 bases). The CDR3 covers 15 residues. V shed 5 bases and J shed 11 bases, with 21 bases lying between them. Per germline, CDR1 SEHNR and CDR2 FQNEAQ (reference sequence).

This clone was observed a handful of times. This chain uses TRBV7-3 with TRBJ2-2; 7 bases match TRBD2. CDR3 length: 15 amino acids. Germline loops: CDR1 SGHTA, CDR2 FQGTGA. V trimming: 2 bases; J trimming: 3 bases; junction bases outside the gene matches: 3. The CDR3 sequence: CASSLLREDTGELFF. The CDR3, as DNA: TGTGCCAGCAGCTTACTACGGGAGGACACCGGGGAGCTGTTTTTT.

This chain links TRBV13 with TRBJ1-3; D is uncertain. Germline V gives CDR1 PRHDT, CDR2 FYEKMQ (reference sequence). The CDR3 sequence is 15 residues long. Trimming took 4 bases from V and 0 from J, leaving 10 bases between them. This CDR3 is CASSSLGDSGNTIYF. CDR3 coding DNA: TGTGCCAGCAGCTCCCTAGGAGACTCTGGAAACACCATATATTTT.

In this sample, this clone turned up once. The chain carries TRBV27 and TRBJ2-3; 13 bases are a match to TRBD2. Germline V gene lookup returns CDR1 MNHEY and CDR2 SMNVEV (reference sequence). The CDR3 is 20 amino acids. The V and J ends lost 2 bases and 0 bases, in that order; junction bases with no gene match: 11. The CDR3 is CASSLRVGTSGRASTDTQYF. The CDR3 DNA reads as TGTGCCAGCAGTTTACGGGTTGGAACTAGCGGGAGGGCTAGCACAGATACGCAGTATTTT.

The V call is TRBV30, the J call TRBJ1-5; 11 positions match TRBD1. Per the germline V gene, CDR1 is GTSNPN and CDR2 is SVGIG (reference sequence). Germline trimming cut 5 bases from V and 6 bases from J; bases unmatched to any gene: 9. The CDR3 contains 15 residues. The CDR3 DNA sequence: TGTGCCTGGGGGCCCGGACAGGGGGCTGGTCAGCCCCAGCATTTT. It codes for CAWGPGQGAGQPQHF.

With regard to this clone: This sample also contains other DNA sequences that code for the same CDR3. This rearrangement joins TRBV2 to TRBJ1-5; TRBD1 agrees at 8 bases. Germline V gene lookup returns CDR1 SNHLY and CDR2 FYNNEI. This CDR3 contains 13 residues. V gave up 4 bases and J gave up 5 bases; unmatched junction bases: 1. CDR3 sequence: CASSADRDQPQHF. DNA of the CDR3: TGTGCCAGCAGTGCGGACAGGGATCAGCCCCAGCATTTT.

This rearrangement joins TRBV11-2 to TRBJ2-1, with D unresolved. The germline gives CDR1 SGHAT, CDR2 FQNNGV. The CDR3 contains 17 residues. Trimming pared 1 base from V and 7 bases from J, leaving 20 bases between. The CDR3, as DNA: TGTGCCAGCAGCTTAGCGTTTCGAGGCTCCCCTAAGAATGAGCAGTTCTTC. It codes for CASSLAFRGSPKNEQFF.

V gene TRBV19 combines with J gene TRBJ1-2, with unresolved D. CDR1 LNHDA and CDR2 SQIVND come from the germline V gene (reference sequence). CDR3 length equals 16 residues. V lost 5 bases and J lost 2, with 18 bases in between. The CDR3 here is CASSLSSSGINYGYTF. CDR3 coding DNA: TGTGCCAGTAGTCTTTCTTCTTCCGGGATCAACTATGGCTACACCTTC. Full variable domain (remainder filled in from reference TRBV19 and TRBJ1-2): DGGITQSPKYLFRKEGQNVTLSCEQNLNHDAMYWYRQDPGQGLRLIYYSQIVNDFQKGDIAEGYSVSREKKESFPLTVTSAQKNPTAFYLCASSLSSSGINYGYTFGSGTRLTVV.

Comments on this clone: Germline and junction disagree at one end, which may indicate a read error. The rearrangement joins TRBV5-1 to TRBJ2-4, with D unclear. CDR3 length: 14 amino acids. From germline, CDR1 is SGHRS and CDR2 YFSETQ. In nucleotides, the CDR3 is TGCGCCAGCAGCGTCGGTCCGGCCAAAAACAGTCAGTACTTC. Translation: CASSVGPAKNSQYF.

This chain joins TRBV6-5 and TRBJ1-5; 8 bases fit TRBD1. The CDR3 contains 16 residues. V lost 4 bases, J lost 1 base, and 6 bases stayed unmatched. CDR1 MNHEY and CDR2 SVGAGI come from the germline V gene. CDR3 protein: CASSSGQGGSNQPQHF. The CDR3 DNA reads TGTGCCAGCAGTTCTGGACAGGGCGGGAGCAATCAGCCCCAGCATTTT.

This rearrangement joins TRBV5-4 to TRBJ2-3; TRBD2 matches at 10 bases. The junction had 5 bases not matched to a gene; V was cut back by 1 base and J by 3 bases. This CDR3 region has 16 residues. Germline assignment: CDR1 SGHNT and CDR2 YYREEE (reference sequence). The CDR3 coding sequence is TGTGCCAGCAGCTTGCAGACTAGCGGGTGGACAGATACGCAGTATTTT. Its protein is CASSLQTSGWTDTQYF.

This chain uses TRBV5-1 with TRBJ2-7; 11 bases are shared with TRBD1. With V trimmed by 8 bases and J by 0 bases, 4 bases remained unmatched. In germline, CDR1 is SGHRS, CDR2 YFSETQ. This CDR3 spans 14 amino acids. CDR3 residues: CASTGTGGSYEQYF. The CDR3 nucleotides read TGCGCCAGTACCGGGACAGGGGGCTCCTACGAGCAGTACTTC. The whole variable domain, filled in from reference TRBV5-1 and TRBJ2-7, reads KAGVTQTPRYLIKTRGQQVTLSCSPISGHRSVSWYQQTPGQGLQFLFEYFSETQRNKGNFPGRFSGRQFSNSRSEMNVSTLELGDSALYLCASTGTGGSYEQYFGPGTRLTVT.

The chain carries TRBV5-1 and TRBJ1-1; no clear D gene. This CDR3 is 15 amino acids long. The V end was cut by 4 bases, the J end by 0 bases, with 13 bases between. Germline CDR1 and CDR2: SGHRS and YFSETQ. The CDR3 sequence is CASSLMTDLNTEAFF. The DNA for the CDR3 is TGCGCCAGCAGCCTTATGACTGATTTGAACACTGAAGCTTTCTTT.

Only a few counts were recorded for this clone. The identical CDR3 is also encoded by other nucleotide sequences in the sample. The gene calls are TRBV30 and TRBJ2-5; D uncertain. The CDR3 totals 11 residues. Germline CDR1 is GTSNPN and CDR2 is SVGIG (reference sequence). V was shortened by 3 bases and J by 5 bases, with 7 bases between the two germline ends. CDR3: CAWSPGETQYF. CDR3 nucleotides: TGTGCCTGGAGCCCCGGGGAGACCCAGTACTTC.